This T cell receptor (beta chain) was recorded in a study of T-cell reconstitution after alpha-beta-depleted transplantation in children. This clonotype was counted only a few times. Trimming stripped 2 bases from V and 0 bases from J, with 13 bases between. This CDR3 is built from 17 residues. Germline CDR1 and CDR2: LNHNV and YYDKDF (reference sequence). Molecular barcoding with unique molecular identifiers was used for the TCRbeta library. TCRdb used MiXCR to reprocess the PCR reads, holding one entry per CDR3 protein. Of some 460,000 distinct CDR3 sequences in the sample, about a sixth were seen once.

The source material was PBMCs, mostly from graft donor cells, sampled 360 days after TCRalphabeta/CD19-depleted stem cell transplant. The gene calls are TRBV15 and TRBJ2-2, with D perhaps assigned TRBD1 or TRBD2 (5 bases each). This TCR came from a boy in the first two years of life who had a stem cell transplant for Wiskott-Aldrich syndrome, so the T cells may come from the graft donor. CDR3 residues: CATSRYGGDANTGELFF. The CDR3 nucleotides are TGTGCCACCAGCAGATATGGGGGAGACGCGAACACCGGGGAGCTGTTTTTT.